Below are 23 T cell receptor beta chains sequenced from a single sample in a study of T cell changes during pregnancy in multiple sclerosis. Assay: immunoSEQ multiplex PCR; the TCRdb copy retains only in-frame clones and omits some. The repertoire includes 100,000 or so clones, 90% of them detected once, and approximately 0.76% sits in the top ten. Sequenced here: peripheral blood, sampled in the second trimester of pregnancy. These receptors originate from a female donor in good health, enrolled as a control in a pregnancy study.

The chain uses TRBV28 and TRBJ1-3; the D gene is possibly TRBD1 (6 bases). CDR1 and CDR2 from the germline V gene are MDHEN and SYDVKM. The CDR3 is 15 amino acids. Trimming pared 2 bases from V and 0 bases from J, leaving 8 bases between. The CDR3 DNA follows: TGTGCCAGCAGTTTAGGACAGTTCTCTGGAAACACCATATATTTT. Translated, it gives CASSLGQFSGNTIYF.

A single count supports this clone. This chain connects TRBV6-1 to TRBJ1-2; D is unresolved. The CDR3 is made up of 13 amino acids. Germline CDR1 MNHNS, CDR2 SASEGT. V lost 2 bases to trimming and J lost 8 bases, with 12 bases between them. CDR3 sequence reads: CASSESGTFGYTF. The CDR3 DNA reads TGTGCCAGCAGTGAATCAGGTACATTCGGCTACACCTTC.

The genes are TRBV2 and TRBJ2-3; 8 bases line up with TRBD2. The CDR3 runs to 15 residues. Trimming took 6 bases from V and 4 from J; bases not matched to a gene: 9. CDR1 SNHLY and CDR2 FYNNEI come from the germline V gene. For the CDR3, the DNA is TGTGCCAGCAGGGCGATAGCGGGATGGGCAGATACGCAGTATTTT. Translation gives CASRAIAGWADTQYF. The whole variable domain, filled in from reference TRBV2 and TRBJ2-3, reads EPEVTQTPSHQVTQMGQEVILRCVPISNHLYFYWYRQILGQKVEFLVSFYNNEISEKSEIFDDQFSVERPDGSNFTLKIRSTKLEDSAMYFCASRAIAGWADTQYFGPGTRLTVL.

This clone was seen a single time. This chain links TRBV6-1 with TRBJ1-2, with D possibly matching TRBD1 (6 bases). Germline V gene sequence: CDR1 MNHNS, CDR2 SASEGT. The V and J ends lost 6 bases and 2 bases respectively, with 13 bases between them. This CDR3 contains 14 residues. Here the CDR3 reads CASSDQGNNYGYTF. CDR3 bases: TGTGCCAGCAGCGATCAGGGGAACAACTATGGCTACACCTTC.

The V gene is TRBV6-1, the J gene TRBJ2-1, with TRBD1 matching 7 bases. The CDR3 sequence is 11 residues long. Germline V gene data show CDR1 as MNHNS and CDR2 as SASEGT. Trimming at V came to 6 bases and at J to 11 bases, leaving 4 bases not matched to a gene. The CDR3 here is CASSGQEKQFF. CDR3 bases: TGTGCCAGCAGCGGACAGGAAAAGCAGTTCTTC.

The CDR3 protein is CASSLERGGDEQYF. For the CDR3, the DNA is TGCGCCAGCAGCTTGGAAAGGGGAGGCGACGAGCAGTACTTC. The V and J genes are TRBV5-1 and TRBJ2-7, with a possible D match to TRBD2 (6 bases). Trimming shortened V by 0 bases and J by 5 bases, and 12 bases separated the two germline ends. Germline values: CDR1 SGHRS, CDR2 YFSETQ. CDR3 length: 14 amino acids.

The chain is built from TRBV14 and TRBJ1-2; D might be TRBD1 (6 bases). CDR3 size: 15 residues. V dropped 3 bases and J dropped 5 bases, with 16 bases sitting between them. The germline CDR1 and CDR2 sequences are SGHDN and FVKESK. CDR3 residues: CASSHLRGAEYGYTF. The DNA of the CDR3 is TGTGCCAGCAGCCATCTCAGGGGCGCCGAATATGGCTACACCTTC.

This chain connects TRBV7-2 to TRBJ2-7; D unclear. Per the germline V gene, CDR1 is SGHTA and CDR2 is FQGNSA. The ends were cut back, 0 bases at V and 0 bases at J, with 9 bases in the middle. CDR3 length equals 15 residues. As DNA, the CDR3 is TGTGCCAGCAGCTTAGCTCGCACGAGCTCCTACGAGCAGTACTTC. Translating gives CASSLARTSSYEQYF.

This chain connects TRBV2 to TRBJ2-2; 7 bases map to TRBD1. CDR3 size: 14 residues. V was pared by 8 bases and J by 0 bases, with 3 bases of the junction left unmatched. Per germline, CDR1 SNHLY and CDR2 FYNNEI. In DNA, the CDR3 is TGTGCCAGCTTGGGACAGACGAACACCGGGGAGCTGTTTTTT. Translating gives CASLGQTNTGELFF.

The J gene is TRBJ1-2, the V gene TRBV28; TRBD1 is a possible D gene (6 bases). This CDR3 has 14 residues. The germline gives CDR1 MDHEN, CDR2 SYDVKM. Trimming shortened V by 2 bases and J by 4 bases, and 11 bases separated the two germline ends. CDR3: CASSLARGIYGYTF. DNA for the CDR3: TGTGCCAGCAGTTTAGCCAGGGGAATCTATGGCTACACCTTC.

This clone has a single count. This chain joins TRBV19 and TRBJ1-2, with a tentative D call TRBD1 (6 bases). CDR1 is LNHDA, CDR2 SQIVND, per germline (reference sequence). This CDR3 has 15 amino acids. Trimming cost V 2 bases and J 6 bases, with 16 bases left between them. The CDR3 loop reads CASSILPGVSDGYTF. DNA of the CDR3: TGTGCCAGTAGTATACTCCCAGGGGTTTCTGATGGCTACACCTTC.

This clone showed up just once. The J gene is TRBJ2-4, the V gene TRBV7-9, with D uncertain. The length of the CDR3 is 12 residues. V lost 3 bases, J lost 12 bases, and 12 bases lay in between. CDR1 is SEHNR, CDR2 FQNEAQ, per germline (reference sequence). The CDR3 DNA follows: TGTGCCAGCAGCTTTTTGTCCACCTATCAGTACTTC. It specifies CASSFLSTYQYF.

The chain combines TRBV6-5 with TRBJ1-5; maybe TRBD1 (5 bases). With 0 bases removed from V and 3 bases from J, the gap between germline ends came to 9 bases. The CDR3 totals 15 residues. The germline gives CDR1 MNHEY, CDR2 SVGAGI. The CDR3 spells CASSYSGEFNQPQHF. The CDR3 region has the DNA TGTGCCAGCAGTTACTCAGGGGAATTCAATCAGCCCCAGCATTTT.

The chain joins TRBV11-2 to TRBJ2-2; possible D gene TRBD2, 5 bases. The CDR3 extends over 16 amino acids. Trimming took off 5 bases at V and 1 base at J, with 14 bases between the two ends. Germline lookup yields CDR1 SGHAT and CDR2 FQNNGV. The CDR3 region is CASSAIGVGNTGELFF. The CDR3 nucleotides are TGTGCCAGCAGCGCAATCGGGGTTGGGAACACCGGGGAGCTGTTTTTT.

The V and J genes are TRBV19 and TRBJ1-5, with 11 nucleotides matching TRBD1. Germline V gene sequence: CDR1 LNHDA, CDR2 SQIVND (reference sequence). V dropped 5 bases and J dropped 7; count of bases not matched to a gene: 7. The CDR3 contains 15 residues. As DNA, the CDR3 is TGTGCCAGTAGTCTCCGGGACAGGGGGTTCCAGCCCCAGCATTTT. Translated, it gives CASSLRDRGFQPQHF.

This clone was recorded once. The rearrangement uses TRBV28 and TRBJ2-2; no firm D call. The CDR3 loop spans 13 amino acids. V lost 7 bases and J 3 bases, leaving 9 bases between the germline ends. Looked up from germline, CDR1 is MDHEN and CDR2 is SYDVKM. The CDR3, as DNA: TGTGCCAGCATGAAAACGGACACCGGGGAGCTGTTTTTT. This codes for CASMKTDTGELFF.

CDR3 sequence (DNA): TGCGCCAGCAGCTTGGTGACCGGACCTGGAGGAACTGAAGCTTTCTTT. It codes for CASSLVTGPGGTEAFF. The chain joins TRBV5-1 to TRBJ1-1; D gene uncertain. Germline assignment: CDR1 SGHRS and CDR2 YFSETQ. V lost 0 bases, J lost 5 bases, and 17 bases lay in between. CDR3 length: 16 residues.

This chain connects TRBV19 to TRBJ2-7; a possible D gene is TRBD2 (5 bases). V was cut by 9 bases and J by 3 bases, with 15 bases left in between. Germline CDR1 and CDR2: LNHDA and SQIVND (reference sequence). The CDR3 runs 13 residues. The DNA for the CDR3 is TGTGCCAGCTCCCAGGACTTAGACTACGAGCAGTACTTC. Amino acid sequence: CASSQDLDYEQYF.

The chain combines TRBV7-2 with TRBJ2-1, with TRBD2 matching over 12 bases. This CDR3 contains 16 residues. Germline-derived CDR1 and CDR2 are SGHTA and FQGNSA. J was trimmed by 6 bases and V by 5 bases; bases with no gene match: 8. CDR3 bases: TGTGCCAGCAGCCCAAGCCTGGGACTAGCGGGCAATGAGCAGTTCTTC. This translates into CASSPSLGLAGNEQFF.

The gene calls are TRBV5-4 and TRBJ1-1; 7 positions match TRBD1. The CDR3 covers 16 residues. Germline V CDR1 and CDR2: SGHNT, YYREEE (reference sequence). With V trimmed by 4 bases and J by 3 bases, 12 bases remained unmatched. CDR3 residues: CASSRGQDADHTEAFF. The CDR3, as DNA: TGTGCCAGCAGCCGAGGACAGGATGCCGATCACACTGAAGCTTTCTTT.

This chain links TRBV4-1 with TRBJ1-5; 8 bases align to TRBD1. The CDR3 has 17 amino acids. CDR1 is MGHRA and CDR2 is YSYEKL in the germline V gene. Germline trimming cut 0 bases from V and 6 bases from J; bases unmatched to any gene: 10. CDR3 residues: CASSQEPTGAMSQPQHF. In DNA form, the CDR3 reads TGCGCCAGCAGCCAAGAGCCGACAGGGGCAATGTCTCAGCCCCAGCATTTT.

This sequence joins TRBV10-3 and TRBJ2-5; TRBD2 aligns across 14 bases. The CDR3 is 19 residues long. Germline CDR1 and CDR2: ENHRY and SYGVKD. V was clipped by 3 bases and J by 5 bases; unmatched bases: 14. CDR3 protein: CAISDPGLAGATSGETQYF. DNA for the CDR3: TGTGCCATCAGTGACCCGGGACTAGCGGGGGCAACTTCGGGGGAGACCCAGTACTTC.

This clone has only a few counts. The chain joins TRBV2 to TRBJ2-7, with 10 bases identical to TRBD2. J gave up 0 bases and V 5 bases, and 10 bases lay outside the gene matches. The CDR3 totals 17 residues. Looked up from germline, CDR1 is SNHLY and CDR2 is FYNNEI. CDR3 DNA: TGTGCCAGCAGTCGCCCCTTGTCTAGCGGGGGCTCCTACGAGCAGTACTTC. The encoded protein is CASSRPLSSGGSYEQYF.